Following are 27 T cell receptor beta chains from one sample sequenced in a study of T cells after yellow fever vaccination. TCRdb reprocessed the 5' RACE reads via MiXCR and lists one record per CDR3 protein. The data show hundreds of thousands of distinct CDR3 sequences, with around 9.3% seen just once and 3% to 4% held by the top ten. Sequences were derived from CD4+ T cells sorted from PBMCs, sampled 5 days after the yellow fever booster vaccination. These receptors all stem from a man between 18 and 35 years old who received the YFV17D yellow fever vaccine.

The rearrangement links TRBV2 to TRBJ2-2; D is ambiguous. Germline CDR1 and CDR2: SNHLY and FYNNEI. V dropped 1 base and J dropped 1 base, with 7 bases sitting between them. The length of the CDR3 is 15 residues. The CDR3 DNA follows: TGTGCCAGCAGTGAAGACTACCTGAACACCGGGGAGCTGTTTTTT. It specifies CASSEDYLNTGELFF. The whole variable domain, filled in from reference TRBV2 and TRBJ2-2, reads EPEVTQTPSHQVTQMGQEVILRCVPISNHLYFYWYRQILGQKVEFLVSFYNNEISEKSEIFDDQFSVERPDGSNFTLKIRSTKLEDSAMYFCASSEDYLNTGELFFGEGSRLTVL.

At least ten counts were recorded for this clonotype. The rearrangement links TRBV11-2 to TRBJ2-5, with 9 bases that match TRBD1. Germline-derived CDR1 and CDR2 are SGHAT and FQNNGV. The V and J ends lost 4 bases and 3 bases, in that order; junction bases with no gene match: 6. The CDR3 is 15 amino acids. CDR3 protein: CASSSHGTGKETQYF. The CDR3 DNA reads TGTGCCAGCAGCTCACACGGGACAGGGAAAGAGACCCAGTACTTC.

The genes are TRBV19 and TRBJ1-1, with D uncertain. The CDR3 has 13 residues. Looked up from germline, CDR1 is LNHDA and CDR2 is SQIVND (reference sequence). V was shortened by 7 bases and J by 8 bases, with 17 bases between the two germline ends. CDR3 sequence reads: CASTAGPGREAFF. The CDR3 DNA reads as TGTGCCAGTACGGCCGGTCCCGGTCGAGAAGCTTTCTTT. Based on the CDR3 plus reference TRBV19 and TRBJ1-1, the full variable domain is DGGITQSPKYLFRKEGQNVTLSCEQNLNHDAMYWYRQDPGQGLRLIYYSQIVNDFQKGDIAEGYSVSREKKESFPLTVTSAQKNPTAFYLCASTAGPGREAFFGQGTRLTVV.

This clonotype came up a few times. V is TRBV6-6 and J is TRBJ2-7; 10 bases line up with TRBD2. The germline V gene has CDR1 MNHNY and CDR2 SVGAGI (reference sequence). CDR3 length: 14 amino acids. Trimming at V came to 9 bases and at J to 0 bases, leaving 5 bases not matched to a gene. In nucleotides, the CDR3 is TGTGCCAGTAAGAGCGGGGGGGCCTCCTACGAGCAGTACTTC. Translating gives CASKSGGASYEQYF.

Only a few counts were recorded for this clonotype. This rearrangement joins TRBV12-3 or TRBV12-4 to TRBJ1-4; possibly TRBD1 for D (5 bases). This CDR3 comprises 14 residues. V was shortened by 5 bases and J by 5 bases, with 12 bases between the two germline ends. Here the CDR3 DNA reads TGTGCCAGCAGTCAGGGACGGGGAAATGAAAAACTGTTTTTT. Amino acid sequence: CASSQGRGNEKLFF.

This chain links TRBV7-8 with TRBJ1-5, with 7 bases matching TRBD1. V shed 5 bases, J shed 7 bases, and the junction held 5 bases outside the gene matches. The CDR3 extends over 13 amino acids. The V gene's germline CDR1 is SGHVS and CDR2 FQNEAQ. The CDR3 reads CASSKTGTQPQHF. The DNA for the CDR3 is TGTGCCAGCAGCAAGACAGGGACCCAGCCCCAGCATTTT.

Only a few counts were recorded for this clonotype. V gene TRBV7-3 combines with J gene TRBJ1-2; the match to TRBD1 covers 12 bases. CDR1 and CDR2 (germline): SGHTA, FQGTGA. V gave up 5 bases and J gave up 6 bases; unmatched junction bases: 4. This CDR3 contains 14 residues. The DNA of the CDR3 is TGTGCCAGCAGCGCCGGGACAGGGGGCGATGGCTACACCTTC. Translated: CASSAGTGGDGYTF.

V is TRBV5-5 and J is TRBJ2-7; no firm D call. This CDR3 is built from 15 residues. Germline CDR1 and CDR2: SGHKS and YYEKEE (reference sequence). V dropped 4 bases and J dropped 1 base, with 15 bases sitting between them. The CDR3 nucleotides read TGTGCCAGCAGCCCTCATCCGGGTCCTTCCTACGAGCAGTACGTC. It is translated as CASSPHPGPSYEQYV.

The sample holds many counts of this clonotype. The chain uses TRBV6-6 and TRBJ2-1; TRBD1 might be the D (6 bases). Trimming pared 7 bases from V and 3 bases from J, leaving 10 bases between. The CDR3 has 13 residues. Germline CDR1 is MNHNY and CDR2 is SVGAGI (reference sequence). The CDR3 loop is CASTQGYYNEQFF. The CDR3 nucleotides read TGTGCCAGCACACAGGGATACTACAATGAGCAGTTCTTC.

This clonotype was counted only a few times. This chain links TRBV12-3 or TRBV12-4 with TRBJ2-1; D may correspond to TRBD1 or TRBD2 (5 bases each). Trimming stripped 2 bases from V and 15 bases from J, with 20 bases between. CDR3 size: 14 residues. CDR3: CASSLIGDLGFGFF. CDR3 DNA sequence: TGTGCCAGCAGTTTAATAGGGGACCTTGGGTTTGGGTTCTTC.

This clonotype was observed a handful of times. The V call is TRBV4-3, the J call TRBJ1-5, with D unclear. V dropped 0 bases and J dropped 2 bases, with 14 bases sitting between them. Germline V gives CDR1 LGHNA, CDR2 YSLEER. This CDR3 contains 17 residues. The chain's CDR3 is CASSQEPLASGNQPQHF. The CDR3 nucleotides are TGCGCCAGCAGCCAAGAACCCTTGGCCTCGGGCAATCAGCCCCAGCATTTT.

This clonotype was recorded many times. The chain carries TRBV5-4 and TRBJ2-2; TRBD1 matches at 9 bases. The ends lost 0 bases at V and 5 bases at J; junction bases unmatched: 11. Germline lookup yields CDR1 SGHNT and CDR2 YYREEE (reference sequence). The CDR3 has 18 residues. The CDR3 region has the DNA TGTGCCAGCAGCTTGGGTCCTTACCGGGACAGGGCAACCGGGGAGCTGTTTTTT. Its protein is CASSLGPYRDRATGELFF. Supplemented by reference TRBV5-4 and TRBJ2-2, the full variable domain reads ETGVTQSPTHLIKTRGQQVTLRCSSQSGHNTVSWYQQALGQGPQFIFQYYREEENGRGNFPPRFSGLQFPNYSSELNVNALELDDSALYLCASSLGPYRDRATGELFFGEGSRLTVL.

The table lists this clonotype with many counts. The chain uses TRBV5-1 and TRBJ1-1; 7 bases align to TRBD1. CDR1 SGHRS and CDR2 YFSETQ come from the germline V gene. The V segment lost 2 bases and the J segment 3 bases; nucleotides outside the gene matches: 4. This CDR3 contains 14 residues. CDR3 residues: CASSFTGVYTEAFF. The DNA of the CDR3 is TGCGCCAGCAGCTTTACAGGGGTGTACACTGAAGCTTTCTTT.

V gene TRBV12-3 or TRBV12-4 combines with J gene TRBJ2-6; no firm D call. The CDR3 loop spans 16 amino acids. Trimming took 8 bases from V and 0 from J, leaving 14 bases between them. The chain's CDR3 is CASSTQPFSGANVLTF. The CDR3 DNA is TGTGCCAGCTCAACCCAACCGTTCTCTGGGGCCAACGTCCTGACTTTC.

This clonotype was seen at least ten times. The CDR3 sequence: CASSQTSGGVTDTQYF. The DNA for the CDR3 is TGTGCCAGCAGCCAGACTAGCGGGGGGGTCACAGATACGCAGTATTTT. The chain employs TRBV11-2 and TRBJ2-3; 14 bases map to TRBD2. The length of the CDR3 is 16 residues. Trimming cost V 5 bases and J 2 bases; bases outside gene matches: 3. Germline V gene data show CDR1 as SGHAT and CDR2 as FQNNGV.

This sequence joins TRBV29-1 and TRBJ2-3; no clear D gene. The CDR3 is made up of 13 amino acids. Germline CDR1 SQVTM, CDR2 ANQGSEA. V was cut by 8 bases and J by 5 bases, with 17 bases left in between. The CDR3 DNA reads as TGCAGCTTTAGGGTCCTTCGAGAAGATACGCAGTATTTT. It specifies CSFRVLREDTQYF.

This clonotype was seen only a few times. CDR3 sequence: CASNIGSGGGTGELFF. The CDR3 bases are TGTGCCAGCAACATAGGGAGCGGGGGTGGAACCGGGGAGCTGTTTTTT. J is TRBJ2-2 and V is TRBV9; TRBD2 matches at 8 bases. The CDR3 is 16 residues long. V gave up 6 bases and J gave up 5 bases; unmatched junction bases: 12. Germline CDR1 SGDLS, CDR2 YYNGEE.

This clonotype was found a few times. The chain employs TRBV12-3 or TRBV12-4 and TRBJ1-5; D is unclear. The CDR3 is 13 amino acids. V lost 7 bases and J lost 6, with 13 bases in between. The CDR3 here is CASTLGLGQPQHF. CDR3 DNA: TGTGCCAGCACTCTCGGACTCGGTCAGCCCCAGCATTTT.

This clonotype has just a few counts. This chain connects TRBV20-1 to TRBJ2-7; 9 bases line up with TRBD2. The trim removed 4 bases at V and 3 bases at J, leaving 1 base unmatched. Germline CDR1 and CDR2: DFQATT and SNEGSKA (reference sequence). There are 12 residues in the CDR3. Here the CDR3 DNA reads TGCAGTGCTACTAGCGGGGTCTACGAGCAGTACTTC. This codes for CSATSGVYEQYF.

This sequence joins TRBV3-1 and TRBJ1-6; D gene unclear. V was clipped by 1 base and J by 10 bases, with 5 bases between them. The length of the CDR3 is 12 residues. The germline CDR1 and CDR2 sequences are LGHDT and YNNKEL (reference sequence). The CDR3 reads CASSQVKSPLHF. Written as DNA, the CDR3 is TGTGCCAGCAGCCAAGTAAAATCACCCCTCCACTTT.

The chain couples TRBV5-1 to TRBJ1-3, with unresolved D. The CDR3 length is 14 residues. V dropped 5 bases and J dropped 0 bases, with 9 bases sitting between them. CDR1 is SGHRS and CDR2 is YFSETQ in the germline V gene. The CDR3 is CASRDGFSGNTIYF. The CDR3 nucleotides are TGCGCCAGCAGGGACGGTTTCTCTGGAAACACCATATATTTT.

The rearrangement joins TRBV19 to TRBJ1-2; D gene ambiguous. V lost 5 bases, J lost 0 bases, and 10 bases lay in between. The CDR3 length is 14 residues. The V gene's germline CDR1 is LNHDA and CDR2 SQIVND (reference sequence). In nucleotides, the CDR3 is TGTGCCAGTAGTGCAGACGGTACTAACTATGGCTACACCTTC. The encoded protein is CASSADGTNYGYTF.

This clonotype appeared many times. This CDR3 reads CASSPGLTLQETQYF. The CDR3 region has the DNA TGCGCCAGCAGCCCGGGACTTACGCTACAAGAGACCCAGTACTTC. The J gene is TRBJ2-5, the V gene TRBV5-1, with D possibly matching TRBD2 (6 bases). V was pared by 4 bases and J by 2 bases, with 15 bases between. The CDR3 spans 15 residues. CDR1 and CDR2 from the germline V gene are SGHRS and YFSETQ.

This clonotype was detected only once. J is TRBJ1-2 and V is TRBV30, with 7 bases identical to TRBD1. The CDR3 runs to 15 residues. V shed 0 bases and J 5 bases; nucleotides not matched to a gene: 9. Germline CDR1 GTSNPN, CDR2 SVGIG (reference sequence). The CDR3 region has the DNA TGTGCCTGGAGTGTTTTCGCAGGGGGATTGTATGGCTACACCTTC. This sequence encodes CAWSVFAGGLYGYTF.

This rearrangement joins TRBV3-1 to TRBJ2-3; 12 bases agree with TRBD2. V shed 2 bases, J shed 4 bases, and the junction held 13 bases outside the gene matches. The germline gives CDR1 LGHDT, CDR2 YNNKEL (reference sequence). The CDR3 spans 19 residues. In nucleotides, the CDR3 is TGTGCCAGCAGCCAAAGTAGAAGACCGACTAGCGGGAGCTCAGATACGCAGTATTTT. Translated, it gives CASSQSRRPTSGSSDTQYF.

This clonotype was detected a few times. This chain joins TRBV6-6 and TRBJ2-5; a possible D gene is TRBD2 (6 bases). Looked up from germline, CDR1 is MNHNY and CDR2 is SVGAGI (reference sequence). The CDR3 sequence is 14 residues long. Deletions cut 5 bases from V and 2 bases from J, with 12 bases between. The CDR3 DNA is TGTGCCAGCAGTCGCGGGACCGTACAAGAGACCCAGTACTTC. Encoded protein: CASSRGTVQETQYF.

Only a few counts were recorded for this clonotype. V is TRBV6-5 and J is TRBJ1-5; perhaps TRBD1 as D (6 bases). In germline, CDR1 is MNHEY, CDR2 SVGAGI. The CDR3 has 12 amino acids. Between the trimmed V and J ends, which lost 5 bases and 12 bases, there was a span of 14 bases. The CDR3 sequence is CASSNRDGVQHF. The CDR3 DNA reads TGTGCCAGCAGTAACAGGGACGGGGTCCAGCATTTT.